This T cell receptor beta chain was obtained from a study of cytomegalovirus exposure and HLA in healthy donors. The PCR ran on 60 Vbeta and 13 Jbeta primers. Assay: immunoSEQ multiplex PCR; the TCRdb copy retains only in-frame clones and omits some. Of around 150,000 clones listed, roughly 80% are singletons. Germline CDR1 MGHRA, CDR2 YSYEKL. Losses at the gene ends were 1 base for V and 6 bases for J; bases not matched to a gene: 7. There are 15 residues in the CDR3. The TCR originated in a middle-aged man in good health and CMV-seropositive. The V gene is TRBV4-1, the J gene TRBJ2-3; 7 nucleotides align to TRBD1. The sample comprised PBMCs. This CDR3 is CASSQVEGGADTQYF. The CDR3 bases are TGCGCCAGCAGCCAAGTGGAAGGGGGCGCGGATACGCAGTATTTT.